This T cell receptor (beta chain) was recorded in a study of OX40 agonist ivuxolimab in advanced cancers. At the level of the study: Patients treated during dose escalation were battling hepatocellular carcinoma, melanoma, renal cell or head and neck cancer. Three patients showed partial responses: one hepatocellular carcinoma and two cutaneous melanoma cases. General study findings and limits: Dosing at 0.1 to 3.0 mg/kg was accompanied by clonal expansion of CD4+ and CD8+ blood T cells by week 6.

Germline V gene lookup returns CDR1 LGHNA and CDR2 YNFKEQ. This CDR3 spans 14 amino acids. V lost 7 bases and J 1 base, leaving 14 bases between the germline ends. A remark on this clone: Its antigen is not identified.

Enrollment shut out patients with autoimmune disease history or systemic immunosuppression. Here immunoSEQ multiplex PCR was the method, and the copy in TCRdb shows in-frame clones only, minus some. This table holds approximately 76,000 clones, roughly 85% found once. This material consisted of CD4+ or CD8+ T cells sorted from blood, taken in a trial of the OX40 agonist ivuxolimab. This clonotype was sampled from an adult with an advanced solid tumor such as melanoma, head and neck, liver or kidney cancer. The V and J genes are TRBV4-2 and TRBJ2-7, with D perhaps TRBD1 (6 bases). CDR3 region: CASTTTQGSYEQYF. DNA for the CDR3: TGTGCCAGCACCACCACCCAGGGGTCCTACGAGCAGTACTTC.